These 22 T cell receptor beta chains were sequenced from one sample in a study of T cell changes during pregnancy in multiple sclerosis. Produced via immunoSEQ multiplex PCR; TCRdb's table is partial and in-frame only. The sample records about 75,000 clones, about 93% being singletons. The sample was CD4+ T cells from peripheral blood mononuclear cells, taken before pregnancy. The receptors originated from a female donor with multiple sclerosis, enrolled in a pregnancy study.

This sequence joins TRBV7-8 and TRBJ2-4; no definite D call. The germline V gene has CDR1 SGHVS and CDR2 FQNEAQ. The CDR3 has 16 amino acids. V was shortened by 5 bases and J by 0 bases, with 14 bases between the two germline ends. The CDR3 sequence is CASSPPRRIAKNIQYF. The CDR3 bases are TGTGCCAGCAGCCCCCCGCGGCGCATAGCCAAAAACATTCAGTACTTC.

The rearrangement joins TRBV6-5 to TRBJ2-5, with TRBD1 identical over 7 bases. In germline, CDR1 is MNHEY, CDR2 SVGAGI. The CDR3 loop spans 13 amino acids. The V segment lost 2 bases and the J segment 6 bases; nucleotides outside the gene matches: 3. The CDR3 region has the DNA TGTGCCAGCAGTTACGAGGGGGCACAGACCCAGTACTTC. The encoded protein is CASSYEGAQTQYF.

This chain joins TRBV5-4 and TRBJ1-5, with D perhaps TRBD1 (5 bases). V lost 4 bases and J 4 bases, leaving 18 bases between the germline ends. Per the germline V gene, CDR1 is SGHNT and CDR2 is YYREEE (reference sequence). The CDR3 spans 16 residues. CDR3 sequence: CASSPDPGLRNQPQHF. CDR3 DNA: TGTGCCAGCAGCCCGGATCCGGGACTTAGAAATCAGCCCCAGCATTTT.

The chain carries TRBV5-1 and TRBJ1-4, with D unclear. Trimming removed 4 bases at V and 0 bases at J, with 13 bases between. Germline loops: CDR1 SGHRS, CDR2 YFSETQ. The CDR3 has 16 amino acids. The CDR3 spells CASSPIPGSTNEKLFF. CDR3 coding DNA: TGCGCCAGCAGCCCGATCCCAGGTTCAACTAATGAAAAACTGTTTTTT. The full variable domain, rest sourced from reference TRBV5-1 and TRBJ1-4, is KAGVTQTPRYLIKTRGQQVTLSCSPISGHRSVSWYQQTPGQGLQFLFEYFSETQRNKGNFPGRFSGRQFSNSRSEMNVSTLELGDSALYLCASSPIPGSTNEKLFFGSGTQLSVL.

V and J are TRBV6-6 and TRBJ1-2; TRBD1 agrees at 9 bases. Trimming took 7 bases from V and 4 from J; bases not matched to a gene: 13. CDR3 size: 16 residues. Germline V lookup: CDR1 MNHNY, CDR2 SVGAGI (reference sequence). DNA of the CDR3: TGTGCCAGCAATTTCGCGACGGGACAGGGCCCCTATGGCTACACCTTC. Translation gives CASNFATGQGPYGYTF.

This chain connects TRBV29-1 to TRBJ2-2; 11 bases agree with TRBD1. The CDR3 consists of 14 residues. Losses at the gene ends were 5 bases for V and 5 bases for J; bases not matched to a gene: 4. Germline CDR1 SQVTM, CDR2 ANQGSEA. The CDR3, as DNA: TGCAGCGTTCGGGACAGGGGGGAAACCGGGGAGCTGTTTTTT. This sequence encodes CSVRDRGETGELFF.

The chain employs TRBV15 and TRBJ1-6; no clear D. V was clipped by 1 base and J by 8 bases, with 12 bases between them. The CDR3 has 15 amino acids. Looked up from germline, CDR1 is LNHNV and CDR2 is YYDKDF (reference sequence). CDR3 protein: CATSRVLTRDSPLHF. DNA of the CDR3: TGTGCCACCAGCAGAGTTCTAACTAGGGATTCACCCCTCCACTTT.

This clone was detected only once. The chain recombines TRBV7-8 with TRBJ2-3; D possibly corresponds to TRBD1 (6 bases). The CDR3 spans 12 residues. Germline V lookup: CDR1 SGHVS, CDR2 FQNEAQ. The CDR3 spells CVEGDSTDTQYF. The CDR3 DNA reads as TGTGTCGAGGGGGATAGCACAGATACGCAGTATTTT. The full variable domain, completed using reference TRBV7-8 and TRBJ2-3, is GAGVSQSPRYKVAKRGQDVALRCDPISGHVSLFWYQQALGQGPEFLTYFQNEAQLDKSGLPSDRFFAERPEGSVSTLKIQRTQQEDSAVYLCVEGDSTDTQYFGPGTRLTVL.

This sequence joins TRBV5-6 and TRBJ1-1, with 11 bases fitting TRBD1. The trim removed 2 bases at V and 7 bases at J, leaving 10 bases unmatched. There are 16 residues in the CDR3. In germline, CDR1 is SGHDT, CDR2 YYEEEE. This chain's CDR3 is CASSLHPRTGGGEAFF. The CDR3 DNA reads TGTGCCAGCAGCTTACATCCCCGGACAGGGGGCGGTGAAGCTTTCTTT.

This clone was picked up one time. The V gene is TRBV7-2, the J gene TRBJ1-1, with D perhaps TRBD1 (6 bases). This CDR3 has 14 amino acids. Germline-derived CDR1 and CDR2 are SGHTA and FQGNSA. V was pared by 4 bases and J by 0 bases, with 9 bases between. CDR3 amino acids: CASSSDRMNTEAFF. As DNA, the CDR3 is TGTGCCAGCAGCTCCGACAGGATGAACACTGAAGCTTTCTTT.

The CDR3 bases are TGTGCCAGCAGCTTACGTGGGGGCAGGGGTAAGGATTCACCCCTCCACTTT. Encoded protein: CASSLRGGRGKDSPLHF. The chain employs TRBV7-2 and TRBJ1-6, with D possibly matching TRBD1 (6 bases). The germline gives CDR1 SGHTA, CDR2 FQGNSA. This CDR3 has 17 amino acids. V lost 2 bases and J 8 bases, leaving 19 bases between the germline ends.

The V call is TRBV11-3, the J call TRBJ2-3; D unclear. Trimming stripped 5 bases from V and 6 bases from J, with 12 bases between. From germline, CDR1 is SGHNT and CDR2 YENEEA. There are 13 residues in the CDR3. This CDR3 reads CASSPSIGDTQYF. The CDR3 DNA sequence: TGTGCCAGCAGCCCCTCAATCGGGGATACGCAGTATTTT.

The chain uses TRBV5-1 and TRBJ1-1; D call uncertain. The CDR3 is 18 amino acids. Trimming removed 2 bases from V and 1 base from J, with 21 bases in between. Per the germline V gene, CDR1 is SGHRS and CDR2 is YFSETQ. In nucleotides, the CDR3 is TGCGCCAGCAGCTTAAACGTGGCAGGACTAGCTTCGAACACTGAAGCTTTCTTT. Amino acid sequence: CASSLNVAGLASNTEAFF.

The chain links TRBV7-2 to TRBJ1-6; TRBD1 might be the D (6 bases). CDR1 SGHTA and CDR2 FQGNSA come from the germline V gene. The CDR3 contains 16 residues. V lost 2 bases and J lost 6, with 14 bases in between. CDR3 bases: TGTGCCAGCAGCTTATACGGGGGGCCAAGTAATTCACCCCTCCACTTT. Translating it yields CASSLYGGPSNSPLHF.

The J gene is TRBJ2-1, the V gene TRBV15, with TRBD1 as a possible D gene (6 bases). The CDR3 length is 16 residues. Germline loops: CDR1 LNHNV, CDR2 YYDKDF (reference sequence). The V end lost 0 bases, the J end lost 6 bases, and 15 bases lay between the germline ends. CDR3: CATSRDWGGTTNEQFF. The CDR3 DNA follows: TGTGCCACCAGCAGAGATTGGGGTGGGACAACCAATGAGCAGTTCTTC.

This chain uses TRBV6-5 with TRBJ2-3, with D possibly being TRBD2 (6 bases). V was cut by 7 bases and J by 11 bases, with 16 bases left in between. CDR3 length: 12 residues. From germline, CDR1 is MNHEY and CDR2 SVGAGI. This chain's CDR3 is CASNRGNGMQYF. The CDR3 DNA sequence: TGTGCCAGCAACCGGGGGAACGGAATGCAGTATTTT.

The rearrangement joins TRBV11-1 to TRBJ2-2; 7 nucleotides align to TRBD2. The V and J ends lost 5 bases and 4 bases, in that order; junction bases with no gene match: 7. The germline gives CDR1 SGHAT, CDR2 FQDESV (reference sequence). The CDR3 extends over 15 amino acids. Written as DNA, the CDR3 is TGTGCCAGCAGCCCGAGCGGGGTGCCCACCGGGGAGCTGTTTTTT. It encodes CASSPSGVPTGELFF. Drawing the rest from reference TRBV11-1 and TRBJ2-2, the complete variable domain is EAEVAQSPRYKITEKSQAVAFWCDPISGHATLYWYRQILGQGPELLVQFQDESVVDDSQLPKDRFSAERLKGVDSTLKIQPAELGDSAMYLCASSPSGVPTGELFFGEGSRLTVL.

In this sample, this clone turned up once. This chain uses TRBV7-6 with TRBJ2-2; 7 bases are a match to TRBD2. After removal of 3 bases from V and 4 bases from J, the junction contained 8 bases not matched to a gene. The CDR3 totals 16 residues. CDR1 is SGHVS and CDR2 is FNYEAQ in the germline V gene. The CDR3 loop reads CASSLSATSITGELFF. CDR3 bases: TGTGCCAGCAGCTTGTCAGCGACTAGCATCACCGGGGAGCTGTTTTTT.

The chain carries TRBV2 and TRBJ2-5, with TRBD2 matching over 8 bases. J lost 5 bases, V lost 8 bases, and 13 bases had no gene match. The CDR3 loop spans 15 amino acids. The V gene's germline CDR1 is SNHLY and CDR2 FYNNEI. The CDR3 here is CASQIGRGRWETQYF. The CDR3 nucleotides read TGTGCCAGCCAGATCGGGAGGGGACGATGGGAGACCCAGTACTTC.

In regard to this clone: The sample contains more than one DNA sequence encoding this CDR3. The J gene is TRBJ2-5, the V gene TRBV5-1; D is undetermined. The V gene's germline CDR1 is SGHRS and CDR2 YFSETQ. This CDR3 has 14 amino acids. The germline V and J ends were trimmed by 0 bases and 2 bases, with 8 bases remaining between them. The CDR3 DNA is TGCGCCAGCAGCTTGGGTAAAGCGCAAGAGACCCAGTACTTC. It encodes CASSLGKAQETQYF.

The rearrangement joins TRBV9 to TRBJ2-7; 8 nucleotides align to TRBD1. Germline loops: CDR1 SGDLS, CDR2 YYNGEE. Trimming removed 4 bases from V and 5 bases from J; junction bases left unmatched: 14. This CDR3 is 16 amino acids long. CDR3 loop: CASSLGVGQDLHEQYF. The CDR3 region has the DNA TGTGCCAGCAGCCTGGGTGTGGGACAGGATTTACACGAGCAGTACTTC.

In regard to this clone: Additional DNA sequences in this sample encode the identical CDR3. This sequence joins TRBV7-9 and TRBJ2-5; D uncertain. Germline V gene lookup returns CDR1 SEHNR and CDR2 FQNEAQ (reference sequence). The CDR3 length is 13 residues. V shed 1 base and J shed 1 base, with 4 bases lying between them. CDR3 loop: CASSLGGQETQYF. Here the CDR3 DNA reads TGTGCCAGCAGCTTAGGAGGCCAAGAGACCCAGTACTTC.